This TCR beta chain appears in the sequencing data of a study of cytomegalovirus exposure and HLA in healthy donors. Turning to the study itself: Prior work identified 95 million to 120 million unique TCR beta sequences in approximately 200 million T cells.

In the PCR, 60 Vbeta and 13 Jbeta primers were used. Measured with immunoSEQ multiplex PCR; TCRdb has only the in-frame clones, and not every one. The data contain about 200,000 clones, about 80% of them singletons. The V gene's germline CDR1 is SGHTA and CDR2 FQGNSA. The CDR3 has 16 amino acids. The V end was cut by 2 bases, the J end by 0 bases, with 11 bases between. The study's findings and limits: Later work found most CMV-associated TCR beta chains apparently HLA-restricted. Confirmation was obtained in vitro that a few CMV-associated chains are specific for CMV antigens.

About this clone: Antigen: not known.

Source material: PBMCs. This TCR came from a woman aged 25 to 39 in good health and CMV-seronegative. The chain joins TRBV7-2 to TRBJ2-1; D might be TRBD2 (6 bases). The CDR3 region is CASSLNLASSYNEQFF. CDR3 nucleotide sequence: TGTGCCAGCAGCTTAAACCTAGCGAGCTCCTACAATGAGCAGTTCTTC.